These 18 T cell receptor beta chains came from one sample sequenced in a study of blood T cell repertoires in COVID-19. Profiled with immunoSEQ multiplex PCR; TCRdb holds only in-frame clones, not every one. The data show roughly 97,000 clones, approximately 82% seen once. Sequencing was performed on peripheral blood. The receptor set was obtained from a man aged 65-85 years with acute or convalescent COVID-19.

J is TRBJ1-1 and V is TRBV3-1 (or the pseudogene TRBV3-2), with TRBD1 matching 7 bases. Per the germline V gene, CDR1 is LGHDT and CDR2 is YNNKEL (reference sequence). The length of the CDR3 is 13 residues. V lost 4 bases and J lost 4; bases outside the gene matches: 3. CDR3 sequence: CASSRRQGTEAFF. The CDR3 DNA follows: TGTGCCAGCAGCCGACGACAGGGCACTGAAGCTTTCTTT.

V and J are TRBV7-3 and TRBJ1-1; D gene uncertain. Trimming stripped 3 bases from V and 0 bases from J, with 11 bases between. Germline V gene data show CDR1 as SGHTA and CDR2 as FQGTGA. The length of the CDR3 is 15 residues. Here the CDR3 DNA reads TGTGCCAGCAGCTTGTCAGCGGGGATGAACACTGAAGCTTTCTTT. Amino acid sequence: CASSLSAGMNTEAFF.

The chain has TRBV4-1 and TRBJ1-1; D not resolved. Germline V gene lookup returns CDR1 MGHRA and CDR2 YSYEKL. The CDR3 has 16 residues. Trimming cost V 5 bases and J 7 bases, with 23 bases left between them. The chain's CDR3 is CASSEISGSAGNEAFF. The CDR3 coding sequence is TGCGCCAGCAGCGAAATAAGCGGCAGCGCTGGGAATGAAGCTTTCTTT.

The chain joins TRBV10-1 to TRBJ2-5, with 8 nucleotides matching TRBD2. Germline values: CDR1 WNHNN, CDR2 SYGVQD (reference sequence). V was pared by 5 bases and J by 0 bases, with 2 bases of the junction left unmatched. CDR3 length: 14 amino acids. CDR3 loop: CASSTSGDQETQYF. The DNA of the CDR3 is TGCGCCAGCAGTACTAGCGGCGACCAAGAGACCCAGTACTTC.

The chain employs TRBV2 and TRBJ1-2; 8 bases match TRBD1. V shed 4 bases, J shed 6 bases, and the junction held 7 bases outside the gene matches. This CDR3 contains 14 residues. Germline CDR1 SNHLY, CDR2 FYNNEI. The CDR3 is CASSGGRGRNGYTF. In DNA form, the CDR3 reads TGTGCCAGCAGTGGGGGCAGGGGGCGAAATGGCTACACCTTC.

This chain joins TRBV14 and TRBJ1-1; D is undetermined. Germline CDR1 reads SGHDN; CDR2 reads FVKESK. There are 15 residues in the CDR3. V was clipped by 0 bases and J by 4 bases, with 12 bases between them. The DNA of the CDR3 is TGTGCCAGCAGCCAAGATGGGCGGGGTATCACTGAAGCTTTCTTT. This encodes CASSQDGRGITEAFF.

CDR3 amino acids: CASSGTASTDTQYF. The CDR3 DNA reads as TGTGCCAGCAGTGGGACAGCTAGCACAGATACGCAGTATTTT. This chain joins TRBV25-1 and TRBJ2-3; D possibly corresponds to TRBD1 (6 bases). CDR3 length: 14 amino acids. Germline assignment: CDR1 MGHDK and CDR2 SYGVNS. V lost 4 bases and J lost 0, with 8 bases in between.

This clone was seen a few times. The CDR3 here is CASSLRGLAASNLYNEQFF. The CDR3 DNA is TGTGCCAGCAGTTTACGAGGACTAGCGGCCTCAAACCTCTACAATGAGCAGTTCTTC. V usage is TRBV27 and J usage is TRBJ2-1, with 10 bases lining up with TRBD2. V dropped 2 bases and J dropped 3; count of bases not matched to a gene: 13. The CDR3 has 19 amino acids. Germline values: CDR1 MNHEY, CDR2 SMNVEV (reference sequence).

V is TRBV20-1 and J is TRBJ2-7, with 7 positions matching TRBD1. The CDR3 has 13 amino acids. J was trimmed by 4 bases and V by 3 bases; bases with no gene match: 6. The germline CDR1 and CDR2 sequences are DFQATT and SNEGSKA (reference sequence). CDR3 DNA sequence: TGCAGTGCTAGTTACAGGGGTCTTTACGAGCAGTACTTC. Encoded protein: CSASYRGLYEQYF.

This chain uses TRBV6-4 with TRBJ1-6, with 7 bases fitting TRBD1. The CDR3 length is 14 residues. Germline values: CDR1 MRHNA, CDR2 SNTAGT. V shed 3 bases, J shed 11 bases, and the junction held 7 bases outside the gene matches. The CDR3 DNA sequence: TGTGCCAGCAGTGAAGAGACAGGGACGACACCCCTCCACTTT. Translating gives CASSEETGTTPLHF.

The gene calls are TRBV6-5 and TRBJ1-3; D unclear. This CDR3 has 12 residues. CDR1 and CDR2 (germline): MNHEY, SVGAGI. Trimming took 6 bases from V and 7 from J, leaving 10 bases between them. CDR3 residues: CASSLTGNTIYF. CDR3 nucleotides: TGTGCCAGCAGCCTTACCGGGAACACCATATATTTT.

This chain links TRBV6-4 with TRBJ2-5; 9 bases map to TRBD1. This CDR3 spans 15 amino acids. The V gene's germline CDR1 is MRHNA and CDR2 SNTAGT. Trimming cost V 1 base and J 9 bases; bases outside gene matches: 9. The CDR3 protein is CASSDWSDRGKSQYF. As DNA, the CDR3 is TGTGCCAGCAGTGACTGGTCAGACAGGGGGAAGTCCCAGTACTTC.

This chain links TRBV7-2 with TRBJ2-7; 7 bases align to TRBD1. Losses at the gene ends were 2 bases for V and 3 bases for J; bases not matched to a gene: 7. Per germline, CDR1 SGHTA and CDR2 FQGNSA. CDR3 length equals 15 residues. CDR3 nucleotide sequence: TGTGCCAGCAGCTTACGGGACAGTAGAGGCTACGAGCAGTACTTC. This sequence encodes CASSLRDSRGYEQYF.

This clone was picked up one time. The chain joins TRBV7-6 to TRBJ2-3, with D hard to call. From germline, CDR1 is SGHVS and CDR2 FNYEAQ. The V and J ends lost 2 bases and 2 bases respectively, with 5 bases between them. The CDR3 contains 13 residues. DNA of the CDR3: TGTGCCAGCAGCTTACACTACACAGATACGCAGTATTTT. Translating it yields CASSLHYTDTQYF.

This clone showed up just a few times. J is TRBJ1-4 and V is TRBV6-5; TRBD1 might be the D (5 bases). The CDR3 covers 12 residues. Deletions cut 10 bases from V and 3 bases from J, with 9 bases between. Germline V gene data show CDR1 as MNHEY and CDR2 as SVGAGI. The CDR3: CATRGSNEKLFF. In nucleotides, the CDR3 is TGTGCCACCCGGGGGTCTAATGAAAAACTGTTTTTT.

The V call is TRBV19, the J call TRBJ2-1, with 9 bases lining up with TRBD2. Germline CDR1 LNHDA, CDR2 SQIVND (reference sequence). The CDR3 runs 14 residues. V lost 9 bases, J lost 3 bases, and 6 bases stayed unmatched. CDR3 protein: CASRSGRVYNEQFF. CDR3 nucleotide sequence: TGTGCCAGCCGTAGCGGGAGAGTCTACAATGAGCAGTTCTTC.

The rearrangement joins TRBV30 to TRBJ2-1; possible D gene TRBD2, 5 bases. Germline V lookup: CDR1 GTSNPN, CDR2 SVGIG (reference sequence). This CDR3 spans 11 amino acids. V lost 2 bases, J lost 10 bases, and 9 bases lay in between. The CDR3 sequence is CAWSNTREQFF. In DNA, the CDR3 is TGTGCCTGGAGTAATACTAGGGAGCAGTTCTTC.

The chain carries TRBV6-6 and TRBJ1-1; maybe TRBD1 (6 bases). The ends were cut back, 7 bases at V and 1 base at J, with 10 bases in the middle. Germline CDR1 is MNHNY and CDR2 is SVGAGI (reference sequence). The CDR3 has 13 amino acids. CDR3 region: CASKPTGNTEAFF. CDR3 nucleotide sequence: TGTGCCAGCAAGCCGACAGGGAACACTGAAGCTTTCTTT.